This T cell receptor beta chain was recovered during a study of Ad26.COV2.S vaccination and SARS-CoV-2 variants. The treatment here: about 20 received Ad26.COV2.S at low or high dose, single or two shots; 5 received placebo; per-sample allocation not given. Specimens were obtained on day 63 following the first vaccine or placebo injection. Wuhan-strain spike was delivered by a replication-incompetent Ad26 vector. As to this clone: What it recognizes is unknown.

Findings and limits, study-wide: The authors reported substantial breadth in spike-specific CD8+ and CD4+ T cell responses after vaccination.

Profiling relied on immunoSEQ multiplex PCR, and the TCRdb table lists in-frame clones only, not all of them. The data show 430,000 or so clones, with 90% seen just once and 9% to 15% held by the top ten. The material was peripheral blood, obtained in a trial of Ad26.COV2.S vaccine versus placebo. The TCR originated in a person between 18 and 65 years old who received the Ad26.COV2.S COVID-19 vaccine or a placebo.

DNA for the CDR3: TGCAGCGTTGTTGTAGCGGCCTACCCCTACGAGCAGTACTTC. It is translated as CSVVVAAYPYEQYF. This chain uses TRBV29-1 with TRBJ2-7; D perhaps matches TRBD2 (6 bases). This CDR3 has 14 residues. Per the germline V gene, CDR1 is SQVTM and CDR2 is ANQGSEA. Trimming cost V 4 bases and J 2 bases, with 15 bases left between them.